The TCR beta chain under discussion was sequenced for a study of T cells after yellow fever vaccination. TCRdb re-analysed the 5' RACE reads in MiXCR, keeping a single row per CDR3 protein. The data show 300,000 to 400,000 distinct CDR3 sequences, about an eighth seen once. CDR3 size: 16 residues. V was pared by 5 bases and J by 1 base, with 15 bases between. There are a few counts of this clonotype. The rearrangement links TRBV12-3 or TRBV12-4 to TRBJ1-5; TRBD1 might be the D (5 bases). Sequences were derived from CD4+ T cells sorted from PBMCs, sampled 15 days after the yellow fever booster vaccination. This receptor was obtained from a man aged 18 to 30 who received the YFV17D yellow fever vaccine. The CDR3 region is CASSQDGHTSNQPQHF. CDR3 nucleotides: TGTGCCAGCAGTCAGGACGGACATACAAGCAATCAGCCCCAGCATTTT.